This T cell receptor (beta chain) appears in the sequencing data of a study of T cell responses to AZD1222 COVID-19 vaccine. Data came from immunoSEQ multiplex PCR; TCRdb stores just in-frame clones and leaves some out. The sample yields roughly 120,000 clones, around 84% seen once. General study results and limits: Females made up more of the donors, who were largely white British, and clonal diversity may have come out too low. Two doses of AZD1222 preceded a rise in Spike-specific TCR breadth and depth. Every sample of the repertoires postdated the peak T cell response.

Trimming shortened V by 0 bases and J by 3 bases, and 6 bases separated the two germline ends. This CDR3 has 14 amino acids. Per the germline V gene, CDR1 is KGHSH and CDR2 is LQKENI. Notes on this clone: Its antigen remains unknown.

J is TRBJ2-1 and V is TRBV18; perhaps TRBD1 as D (6 bases). The sequencing used peripheral blood, collected on day 0 of AZD1222 vaccination. The TCR comes from an adult in good health. The CDR3 loop is CASSPPTGYNEQFF. CDR3 coding DNA: TGTGCCAGCTCACCACCGACAGGCTACAATGAGCAGTTCTTC. Together with reference TRBV18 and TRBJ2-1, the CDR3 gives the full variable domain: NAGVMQNPRHLVRRRGQEARLRCSPMKGHSHVYWYRQLPEEGLKFMVYLQKENIIDESGMPKERFSAEFPKEGPSILRIQQVVRGDSAAYFCASSPPTGYNEQFFGPGTRLTVL.